The 9 T cell receptor beta chains presented below share a single source sample, sequenced in a study of blood T cells in healthy people across ages. Sample-barcoded 5' priming and a J-beta primer mix drove a second PCR of 7 to 11 cycles. In TCRdb, the 5' RACE reads were re-called with MiXCR into one record per CDR3 protein. Of 870,000 or so distinct CDR3 sequences in the sample, 29% were seen once. Sequencing was carried out using blood. The receptors were gathered from an elderly woman in good health.

This clonotype has ten or more counts. The CDR3 DNA reads TGTGCCAGCAGCACGGGACTAGCGGGGGGGCGAAGTGTTGCAGATACGCAGTATTTT. This sequence encodes CASSTGLAGGRSVADTQYF. V and J are TRBV7-2 and TRBJ2-3; 16 bases are shared with TRBD2. V was pared by 5 bases and J by 4 bases, with 12 bases of the junction left unmatched. CDR1 and CDR2 (germline): SGHTA, FQGNSA. The CDR3 loop spans 19 amino acids.

This clonotype was observed at least ten times. The chain joins TRBV7-9 to TRBJ2-5, with a possible D match to TRBD2 (6 bases). This CDR3 is built from 15 residues. From germline, CDR1 is SEHNR and CDR2 FQNEAQ (reference sequence). Trimming left V 0 bases short and J 5 bases short, with 13 bases between. The CDR3 DNA is TGTGCCAGCAGCTTAGCGGAGGGGTTCGGGGAGACCCAGTACTTC. The encoded protein is CASSLAEGFGETQYF.

This clonotype is a singleton in its sample. This chain connects TRBV19 to TRBJ1-4, with a weak D call TRBD1 (5 bases). CDR1 LNHDA and CDR2 SQIVND come from the germline V gene (reference sequence). Trimming pared 4 bases from V and 3 bases from J, leaving 18 bases between. The CDR3 extends over 17 amino acids. CDR3 DNA: TGTGCCAGTAGTAGGGGACCGGAAGACTCTTCTAATGAAAAACTGTTTTTT. As protein: CASSRGPEDSSNEKLFF.

In regard to this clonotype: Being one base from a much bigger clone, this may be a read error. The V call is TRBV15, the J call TRBJ2-4; possibly TRBD2 for D (6 bases). This CDR3 spans 11 amino acids. CDR1 is LNHNV and CDR2 is YYDKDF in the germline V gene (reference sequence). V lost 5 bases and J 13 bases, leaving 12 bases between the germline ends. Here the CDR3 reads CATSGGLGQYF. The CDR3, as DNA: TGTGCCACCAGCGGAGGGTTAGGGCAGTACTTC.

This clonotype was counted ten times or more. This chain links TRBV29-1 with TRBJ2-5; D is perhaps TRBD1 (6 bases). Germline CDR1 SQVTM, CDR2 ANQGSEA. The CDR3 is made up of 12 amino acids. V dropped 4 bases and J dropped 3 bases, with 9 bases sitting between them. This CDR3 is CSVGPGEETQYF. The DNA of the CDR3 is TGCAGCGTTGGTCCAGGGGAAGAGACCCAGTACTTC.

The chain's CDR3 is CASMRRSTDTQYF. The CDR3 coding sequence is TGTGCCAGCATGCGGCGGAGCACAGATACGCAGTATTTT. The rearrangement joins TRBV12-3 or TRBV12-4 to TRBJ2-3; D remains unclear. Between the trimmed V and J ends, which lost 7 bases and 0 bases, there was a span of 8 bases. This CDR3 region has 13 residues.

This clonotype appeared many times. The rearrangement links TRBV9 to TRBJ2-7; 7 bases agree with TRBD2. V lost 3 bases, J lost 2 bases, and 11 bases stayed unmatched. Per germline, CDR1 SGDLS and CDR2 YYNGEE. CDR3 length: 16 residues. In nucleotides, the CDR3 is TGTGCCAGCAGCGCCCGGGCGGGGGAGAACACCTACGAGCAGTACTTC. Encoded protein: CASSARAGENTYEQYF.

This clonotype came up many times. The chain recombines TRBV6-5 with TRBJ2-7; the D gene is possibly TRBD1 (7 bases). Trimming took 4 bases from V and 0 from J, leaving 16 bases between them. Germline CDR1 reads MNHEY; CDR2 reads SVGAGI. The CDR3 covers 16 residues. In DNA form, the CDR3 reads TGTGCCAGCAGTTGGGGGAGGACAGGAAGCTCCTACGAGCAGTACTTC. Encoded protein: CASSWGRTGSSYEQYF.

This rearrangement joins TRBV6-5 to TRBJ1-2; the D gene is possibly TRBD1 (6 bases). Germline V lookup: CDR1 MNHEY, CDR2 SVGAGI. This CDR3 is built from 15 residues. Trimming removed 5 bases at V and 11 bases at J, with 24 bases between. The CDR3 nucleotides read TGTGCCAGCAGTGGAGCCAGGGGCGGTTTATCTGAGTACACCTTC. This codes for CASSGARGGLSEYTF.